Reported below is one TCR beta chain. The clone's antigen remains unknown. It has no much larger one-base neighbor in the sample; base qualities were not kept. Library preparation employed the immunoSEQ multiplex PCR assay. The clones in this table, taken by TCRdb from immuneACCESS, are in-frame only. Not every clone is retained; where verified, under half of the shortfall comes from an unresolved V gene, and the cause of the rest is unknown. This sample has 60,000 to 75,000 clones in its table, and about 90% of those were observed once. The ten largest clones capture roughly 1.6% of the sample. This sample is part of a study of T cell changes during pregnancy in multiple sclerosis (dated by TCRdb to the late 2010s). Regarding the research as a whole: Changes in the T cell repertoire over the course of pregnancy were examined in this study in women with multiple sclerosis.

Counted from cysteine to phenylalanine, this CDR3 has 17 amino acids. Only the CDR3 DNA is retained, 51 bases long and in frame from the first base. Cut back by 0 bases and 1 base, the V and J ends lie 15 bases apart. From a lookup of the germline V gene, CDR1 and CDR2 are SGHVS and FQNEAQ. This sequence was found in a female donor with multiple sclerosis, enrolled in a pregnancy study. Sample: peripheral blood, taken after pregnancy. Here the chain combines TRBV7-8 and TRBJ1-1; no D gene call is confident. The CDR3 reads CASSLALIRTQNTEAFF. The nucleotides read TGTGCCAGCAGCTTAGCGCTCATTCGAACACAGAACACTGAAGCTTTCTTT.